The following is a T cell receptor beta chain sequence with its context. What it recognizes is unknown. The data belong to a study of OX40 agonist ivuxolimab in advanced cancers. About the study: Patients received the agonistic anti-OX40 (CD134) antibody ivuxolimab.

General study results and limits: Circulating CD4+ and CD8+ T cells showed clonal expansion by week 6 at 0.1 to 3.0 mg/kg. Some of the nonresponding patients also showed low levels of normalized T-cell clonal expansion.

A history of autoimmune disease or systemic immunosuppression excluded patients. The data were produced by immunoSEQ multiplex PCR, yet TCRdb's version contains in-frame clones alone and is incomplete. The sample has about 22,000 clones; 86% are singletons. The V end lost 0 bases, the J end lost 5 bases, and 20 bases lay between the germline ends. The CDR3 covers 17 residues. Germline loops: CDR1 LGHNA, CDR2 YNFKEQ. This clonotype was sampled from an adult with an advanced solid tumor such as melanoma, head and neck, liver or kidney cancer. The chain employs TRBV4-2 and TRBJ2-7, with a possible D match to TRBD1 (6 bases). This material consisted of CD4+ or CD8+ T cells sorted from blood, taken in a trial of the OX40 agonist ivuxolimab. CDR3 sequence: CASSQDSPGQIRDEQYF. The CDR3 coding sequence is TGTGCCAGCAGCCAAGATTCCCCGGGACAAATTCGGGACGAGCAGTACTTC.